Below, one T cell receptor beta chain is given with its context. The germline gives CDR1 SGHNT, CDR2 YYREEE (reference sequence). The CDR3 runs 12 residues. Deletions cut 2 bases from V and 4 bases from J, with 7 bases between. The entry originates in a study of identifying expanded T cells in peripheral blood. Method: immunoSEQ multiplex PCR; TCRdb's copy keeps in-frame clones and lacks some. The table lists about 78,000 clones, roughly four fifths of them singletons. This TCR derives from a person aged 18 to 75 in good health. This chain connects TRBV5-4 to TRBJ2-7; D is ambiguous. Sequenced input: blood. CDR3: CASSLDLYEQYF. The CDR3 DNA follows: TGTGCCAGCAGCTTAGACCTATACGAGCAGTACTTC.